A selection of T cell receptor beta chains follows, all from one sample in a study of technical replicates of blood from a handful of donors. The table came from immunoSEQ multiplex PCR; TCRdb's copy has only in-frame clones and leaves some out. The top ten hold approximately 0.4% of the sample, which has nearly 80,000 clones, approximately 91% seen once. The sample consisted of T cells isolated from PBMCs. Receptor source: a human donor in good health. The CDR3 runs from the conserved cysteine through the conserved F or W. D genes are given only for firm matches. The size field is filled for only some rows; it gives once, few, many or a size class.

clone_size: once
j_call: TRBJ2-7
d_call: .
v_call: TRBV4-3
cdr3_nt: TGCGCCAGCAGCCAAGATAGTAGATACGAGCAGTACTTC
cdr3_aa: CASSQDSRYEQYF

clone_size: .
j_call: TRBJ2-2
d_call: TRBD1
v_call: TRBV6-6
cdr3_nt: TGTGCCAGCAGTTACTCGGGGACAGCGAACACCGGGGAGCTGTTTTTT
cdr3_aa: CASSYSGTANTGELFF

clone_size: .
j_call: TRBJ2-2
d_call: TRBD2
v_call: TRBV7-2
cdr3_nt: TGTGCCAGCAGCCCGTTATTAGCGGGGATTAGGTCCACCGGGGAGCTGTTTTTT
cdr3_aa: CASSPLLAGIRSTGELFF

clone_size: .
j_call: TRBJ1-2
d_call: .
v_call: TRBV6-1
cdr3_nt: TGTGCCAGCCGAATACTGCAGCGAATCTATGGCTACACCTTC
cdr3_aa: CASRILQRIYGYTF

clone_size: .
j_call: TRBJ1-3
d_call: TRBD1
v_call: TRBV27
cdr3_nt: TGTGCCAGCAGGGCAGGGGGCCCTTTCTCTGGAAACACCATATATTTT
cdr3_aa: CASRAGGPFSGNTIYF

clone_size: .
j_call: TRBJ1-2
d_call: TRBD1
v_call: TRBV7-2
cdr3_nt: TGTGCCAGCAGCTTAGTAGGGGGACAGGGTACGTCAGGCTACACCTTC
cdr3_aa: CASSLVGGQGTSGYTF

clone_size: .
j_call: TRBJ2-2
d_call: .
v_call: TRBV9
cdr3_nt: TGTGCCAGCAGCGTAGGGAGGTCGAACACCGGGGAGCTGTTTTTT
cdr3_aa: CASSVGRSNTGELFF

clone_size: once
j_call: TRBJ2-5
d_call: TRBD2
v_call: TRBV9
cdr3_nt: TGTGCCAGCAGCTTAGGACTAGCGGGAGGTGTAGAGACCCAGTACTTC
cdr3_aa: CASSLGLAGGVETQYF

clone_size: .
j_call: TRBJ1-4
d_call: TRBD1
v_call: TRBV18
cdr3_nt: TGTGCCAGCTCACCACCCATGGGACAGGGGACAACTAATGAAAAACTGTTTTTT
cdr3_aa: CASSPPMGQGTTNEKLFF

clone_size: .
j_call: TRBJ2-7
d_call: TRBD2
v_call: TRBV7-2
cdr3_nt: TGTGCCAGCAGCCCCCTTACTAGCGGGAGAAACTACGAGCAGTACTTC
cdr3_aa: CASSPLTSGRNYEQYF